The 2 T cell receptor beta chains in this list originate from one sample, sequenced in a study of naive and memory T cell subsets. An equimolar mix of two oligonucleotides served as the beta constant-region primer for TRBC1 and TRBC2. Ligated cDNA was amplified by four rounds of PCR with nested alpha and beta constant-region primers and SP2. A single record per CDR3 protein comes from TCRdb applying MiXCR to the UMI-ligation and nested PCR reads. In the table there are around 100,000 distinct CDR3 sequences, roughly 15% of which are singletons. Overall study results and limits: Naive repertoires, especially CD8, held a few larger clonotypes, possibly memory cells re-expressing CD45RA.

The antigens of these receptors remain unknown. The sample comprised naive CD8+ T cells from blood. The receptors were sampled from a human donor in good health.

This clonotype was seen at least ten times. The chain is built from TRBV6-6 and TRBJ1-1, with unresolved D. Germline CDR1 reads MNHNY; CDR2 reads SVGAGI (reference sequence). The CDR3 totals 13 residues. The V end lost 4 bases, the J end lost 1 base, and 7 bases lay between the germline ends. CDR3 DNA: TGTGCCAGCAGTTTCGGCTCGAACACTGAAGCTTTCTTT. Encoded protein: CASSFGSNTEAFF.

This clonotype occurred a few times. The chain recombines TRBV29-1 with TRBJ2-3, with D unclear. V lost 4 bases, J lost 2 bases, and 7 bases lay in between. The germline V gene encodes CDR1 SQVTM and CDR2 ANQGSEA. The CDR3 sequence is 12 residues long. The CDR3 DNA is TGCAGCGTTGGTCAAGACACAGATACGCAGTATTTT. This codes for CSVGQDTDTQYF.